Listed below are T cell receptor beta chains from one sample, sequenced in a study of blood T cells in healthy people across ages. One entry per CDR3 protein, called by TCRdb with MiXCR from the 5' RACE reads. The table lists around 1,500,000 distinct CDR3 sequences, over 25% of them singletons. Source material: blood. These receptor sequences come from a woman in her twenties or thirties in good health. The CDR3 runs from the conserved cysteine through the conserved F or W. D genes are given only for firm matches. The size of a clone is reported for some rows only, either as once, few or many, or as a class for expanded clones.

abundance: many; v_gene: TRBV20-1; j_gene: TRBJ2-1; d_gene: -; CDR3nt: TGCAGTGCTAGATACGGCGGACCCTACAATGAGCAGTTCTTC; CDR3aa: CSARYGGPYNEQFF
abundance: many; v_gene: TRBV7-2; j_gene: TRBJ2-7; d_gene: TRBD2; CDR3nt: TGTGCCAGCAGCCCTTTAGCGGGGGCGGTCGTAGGGTCCGAGCAGTACTTC; CDR3aa: CASSPLAGAVVGSEQYF
abundance: -; v_gene: TRBV5-1; j_gene: TRBJ2-7; d_gene: TRBD2; CDR3nt: TGCGCCGGCAGCTTGACTAGCGGAAACTACGAGCAGTACTTC; CDR3aa: CAGSLTSGNYEQYF
abundance: few; v_gene: TRBV23-1; j_gene: TRBJ2-5; d_gene: TRBD1; CDR3nt: TGCGCCAGCAGCCCTGGTCAGGGACAGGAGCAAGAGACCCAGTACTTC; CDR3aa: CASSPGQGQEQETQYF
abundance: many; v_gene: TRBV7-2; j_gene: TRBJ2-3; d_gene: -; CDR3nt: TGTGCCAGCAGCCCCCTCGCGTTGAGCACAGATACGCAGTATTTT; CDR3aa: CASSPLALSTDTQYF
abundance: few; v_gene: TRBV28; j_gene: TRBJ2-7; d_gene: -; CDR3nt: TGTGCCAGCAGTTTAAAGGGTCCCCCCTACGAGCAGTACTTC; CDR3aa: CASSLKGPPYEQYF
abundance: -; v_gene: TRBV7-2; j_gene: TRBJ1-1; d_gene: -; CDR3nt: TGTGCCAGCAGTCAGAGGTACACTGAAGCTTTCTTT; CDR3aa: CASSQRYTEAFF
abundance: -; v_gene: TRBV9; j_gene: TRBJ2-1; d_gene: TRBD1; CDR3nt: TGTGCCAGCAGCGGACCCGGACAGGGGGCTGGGGATGAGCAGTTCTTC; CDR3aa: CASSGPGQGAGDEQFF
abundance: -; v_gene: TRBV10-3; j_gene: TRBJ1-3; d_gene: -; CDR3nt: TGTGCCATCAGGGACAGCTCTGGAAACACCATATATTTT; CDR3aa: CAIRDSSGNTIYF
abundance: few; v_gene: TRBV28; j_gene: TRBJ2-5; d_gene: -; CDR3nt: TGTGCCAGCATCCGTAGGTCAGGGGTTGAGACCCAGTACTTC; CDR3aa: CASIRRSGVETQYF
abundance: few; v_gene: TRBV20-1; j_gene: TRBJ2-5; d_gene: TRBD2; CDR3nt: TGCAGTGCTCCCTGGACTAGTTCGGAGACCCAGTACTTC; CDR3aa: CSAPWTSSETQYF